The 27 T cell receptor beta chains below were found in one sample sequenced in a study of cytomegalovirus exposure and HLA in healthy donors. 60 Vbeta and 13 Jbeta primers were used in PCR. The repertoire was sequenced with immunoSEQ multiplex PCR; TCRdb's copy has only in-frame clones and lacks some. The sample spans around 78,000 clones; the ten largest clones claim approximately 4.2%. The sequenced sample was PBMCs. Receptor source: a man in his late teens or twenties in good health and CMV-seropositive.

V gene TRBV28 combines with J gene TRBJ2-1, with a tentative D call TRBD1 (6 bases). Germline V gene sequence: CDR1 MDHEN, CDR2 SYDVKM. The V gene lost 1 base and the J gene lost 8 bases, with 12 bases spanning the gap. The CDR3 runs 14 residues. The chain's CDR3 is CASSLFQGKDEQFF. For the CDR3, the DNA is TGTGCCAGCAGTTTATTTCAGGGGAAGGATGAGCAGTTCTTC.

CDR3 amino acids: CASSSGSDLNEKLFF. The DNA for the CDR3 is TGTGCCAGCAGTTCAGGGTCCGACCTTAATGAAAAACTGTTTTTT. The rearrangement links TRBV2 to TRBJ1-4, with D possibly TRBD1 on 5 matching bases. In germline, CDR1 is SNHLY, CDR2 FYNNEI. The CDR3 length is 15 residues. V was clipped by 5 bases and J by 4 bases, with 14 bases between them. The complete variable domain, with remaining parts taken from reference TRBV2 and TRBJ1-4, reads EPEVTQTPSHQVTQMGQEVILRCVPISNHLYFYWYRQILGQKVEFLVSFYNNEISEKSEIFDDQFSVERPDGSNFTLKIRSTKLEDSAMYFCASSSGSDLNEKLFFGSGTQLSVL.

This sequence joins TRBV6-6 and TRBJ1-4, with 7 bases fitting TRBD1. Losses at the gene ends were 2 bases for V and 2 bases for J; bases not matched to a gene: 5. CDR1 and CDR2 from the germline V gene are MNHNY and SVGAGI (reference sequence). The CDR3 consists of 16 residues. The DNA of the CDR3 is TGTGCCAGCAGTTACCCGACAGGGTTGACTAATGAAAAACTGTTTTTT. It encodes CASSYPTGLTNEKLFF.

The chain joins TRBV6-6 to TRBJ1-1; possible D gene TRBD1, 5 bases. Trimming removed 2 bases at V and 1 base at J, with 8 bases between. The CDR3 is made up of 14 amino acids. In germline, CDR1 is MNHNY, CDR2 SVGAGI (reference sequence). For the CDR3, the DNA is TGTGCCAGCAGTTACGTAACAGGGAACACTGAAGCTTTCTTT. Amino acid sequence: CASSYVTGNTEAFF.

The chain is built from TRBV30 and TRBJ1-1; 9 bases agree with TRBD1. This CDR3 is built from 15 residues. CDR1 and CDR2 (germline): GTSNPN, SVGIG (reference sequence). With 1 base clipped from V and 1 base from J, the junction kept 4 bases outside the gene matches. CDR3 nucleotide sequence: TGTGCCTGGAGTGACAGGGGGCCACCGAACACTGAAGCTTTCTTT. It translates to CAWSDRGPPNTEAFF. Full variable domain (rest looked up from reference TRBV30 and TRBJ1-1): SQTIHQWPATLVQPVGSPLSLECTVEGTSNPNLYWYRQAAGRGLQLLFYSVGIGQISSEVPQNLSASRPQDRQFILSSKKLLLSDSGFYLCAWSDRGPPNTEAFFGQGTRLTVV.

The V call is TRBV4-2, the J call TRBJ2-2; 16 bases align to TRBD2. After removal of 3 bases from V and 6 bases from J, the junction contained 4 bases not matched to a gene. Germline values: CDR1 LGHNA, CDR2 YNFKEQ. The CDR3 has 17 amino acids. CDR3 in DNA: TGTGCCAGCAGCCAGGGACTAGCGGGGGGGATGGCCGGGGAGCTGTTTTTT. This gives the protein CASSQGLAGGMAGELFF.

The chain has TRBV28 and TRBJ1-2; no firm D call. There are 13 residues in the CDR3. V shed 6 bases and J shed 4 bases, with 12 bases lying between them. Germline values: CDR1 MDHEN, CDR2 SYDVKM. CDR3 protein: CASSLRSFYGYTF. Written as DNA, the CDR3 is TGTGCCAGCAGCCTCAGGTCCTTCTATGGCTACACCTTC.

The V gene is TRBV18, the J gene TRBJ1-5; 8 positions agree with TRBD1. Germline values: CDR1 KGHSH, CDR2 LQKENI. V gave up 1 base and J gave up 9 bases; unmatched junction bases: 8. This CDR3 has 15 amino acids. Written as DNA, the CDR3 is TGTGCCAGCTCACCACGGCCGACAGGGGATGGGCCCCAGCATTTT. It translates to CASSPRPTGDGPQHF.

The CDR3 region is CASSPGLAGILEQFF. The CDR3 region has the DNA TGTGCCAGCAGCCCAGGACTAGCGGGAATCCTTGAGCAGTTCTTC. The chain has TRBV7-8 and TRBJ2-1; 12 bases are a match to TRBD2. This CDR3 region has 15 residues. Germline V gives CDR1 SGHVS, CDR2 FQNEAQ. J lost 9 bases, V lost 5 bases, and 8 bases had no gene match. The whole variable domain, filled in from reference TRBV7-8 and TRBJ2-1, reads GAGVSQSPRYKVAKRGQDVALRCDPISGHVSLFWYQQALGQGPEFLTYFQNEAQLDKSGLPSDRFFAERPEGSVSTLKIQRTQQEDSAVYLCASSPGLAGILEQFFGPGTRLTVL.

Here the CDR3 reads CASSEVQGGYTGELFF. In nucleotides, the CDR3 is TGTGCCAGCAGTGAAGTACAGGGCGGCTACACCGGGGAGCTGTTTTTT. The chain carries TRBV2 and TRBJ2-2; D is perhaps TRBD1 (6 bases). CDR1 and CDR2 from the germline V gene are SNHLY and FYNNEI. CDR3 length: 16 residues. Trimming shortened V by 1 base and J by 3 bases, and 12 bases separated the two germline ends.

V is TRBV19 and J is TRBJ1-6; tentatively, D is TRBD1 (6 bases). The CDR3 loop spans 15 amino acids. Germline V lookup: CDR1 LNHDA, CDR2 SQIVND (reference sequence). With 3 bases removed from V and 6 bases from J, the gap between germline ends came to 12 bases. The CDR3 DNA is TGTGCCAGTAGTATCCGGACAGCACTTAATTCACCCCTCCACTTT. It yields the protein CASSIRTALNSPLHF.

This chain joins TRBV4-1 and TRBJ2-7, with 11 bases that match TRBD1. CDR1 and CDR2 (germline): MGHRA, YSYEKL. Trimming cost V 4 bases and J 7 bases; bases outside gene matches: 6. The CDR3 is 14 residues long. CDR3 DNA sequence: TGCGCCAGCAGCCCCCCTGGGACAGGGGGTGAGCAGTACTTC. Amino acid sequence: CASSPPGTGGEQYF.

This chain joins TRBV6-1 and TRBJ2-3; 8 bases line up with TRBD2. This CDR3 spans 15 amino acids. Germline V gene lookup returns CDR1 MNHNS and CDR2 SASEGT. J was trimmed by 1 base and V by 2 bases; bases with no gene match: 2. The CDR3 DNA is TGTGCCAGCAGTGAATGGCGGGGGGGCACAGATACGCAGTATTTT. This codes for CASSEWRGGTDTQYF.

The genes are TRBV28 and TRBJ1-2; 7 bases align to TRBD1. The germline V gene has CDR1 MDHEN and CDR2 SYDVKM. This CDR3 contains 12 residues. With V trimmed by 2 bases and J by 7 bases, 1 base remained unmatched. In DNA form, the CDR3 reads TGTGCCAGCAGTTTACCAGGGGGTGGCTACACCTTC. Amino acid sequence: CASSLPGGGYTF.

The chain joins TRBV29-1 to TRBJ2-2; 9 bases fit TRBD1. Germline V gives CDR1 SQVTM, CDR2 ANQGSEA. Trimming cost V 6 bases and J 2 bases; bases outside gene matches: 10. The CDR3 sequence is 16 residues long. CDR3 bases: TGCAGCGTCCAATTTGCGGGACAGGGTAACACCGGGGAGCTGTTTTTT. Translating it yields CSVQFAGQGNTGELFF.

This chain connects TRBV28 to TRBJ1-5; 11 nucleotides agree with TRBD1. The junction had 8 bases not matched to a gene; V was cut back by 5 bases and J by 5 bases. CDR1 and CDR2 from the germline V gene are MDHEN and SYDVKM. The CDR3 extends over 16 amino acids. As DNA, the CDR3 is TGTGCCAGCAGTAAATGGGACAGGGGGGGACATCAGCCCCAGCATTTT. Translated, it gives CASSKWDRGGHQPQHF.

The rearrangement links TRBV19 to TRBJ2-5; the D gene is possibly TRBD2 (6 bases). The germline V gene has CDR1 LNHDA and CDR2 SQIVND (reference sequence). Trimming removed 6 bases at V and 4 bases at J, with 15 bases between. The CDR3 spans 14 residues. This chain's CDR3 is CASRASVGGETQYF. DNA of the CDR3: TGTGCCAGTAGAGCTAGCGTGGGCGGAGAGACCCAGTACTTC.

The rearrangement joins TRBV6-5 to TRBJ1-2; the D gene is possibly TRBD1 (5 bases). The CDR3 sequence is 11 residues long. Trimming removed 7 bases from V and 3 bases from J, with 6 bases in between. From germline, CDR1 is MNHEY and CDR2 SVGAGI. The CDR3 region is CASKGDYGYTF. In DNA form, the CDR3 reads TGTGCCAGCAAAGGGGACTATGGCTACACCTTC.

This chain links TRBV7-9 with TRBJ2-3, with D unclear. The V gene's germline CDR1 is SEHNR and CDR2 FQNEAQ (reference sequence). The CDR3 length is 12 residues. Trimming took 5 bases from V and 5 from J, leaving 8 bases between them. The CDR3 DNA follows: TGTGCCAGCAGCGCGAGAGGAGATACGCAGTATTTT. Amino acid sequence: CASSARGDTQYF.

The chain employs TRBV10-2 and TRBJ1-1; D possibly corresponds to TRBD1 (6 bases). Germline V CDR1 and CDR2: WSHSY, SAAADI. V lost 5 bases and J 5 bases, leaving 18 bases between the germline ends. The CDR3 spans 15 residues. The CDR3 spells CASSRGGGSRTEAFF. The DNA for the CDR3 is TGCGCCAGCAGTAGAGGGGGGGGAAGTCGTACTGAAGCTTTCTTT.

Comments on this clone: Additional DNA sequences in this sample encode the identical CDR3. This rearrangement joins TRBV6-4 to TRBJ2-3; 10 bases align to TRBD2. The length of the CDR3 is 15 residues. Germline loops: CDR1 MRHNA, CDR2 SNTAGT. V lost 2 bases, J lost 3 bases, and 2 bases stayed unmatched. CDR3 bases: TGTGCCAGCAGTGACGCTAGCGGGGGTACAGATACGCAGTATTTT. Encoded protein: CASSDASGGTDTQYF.

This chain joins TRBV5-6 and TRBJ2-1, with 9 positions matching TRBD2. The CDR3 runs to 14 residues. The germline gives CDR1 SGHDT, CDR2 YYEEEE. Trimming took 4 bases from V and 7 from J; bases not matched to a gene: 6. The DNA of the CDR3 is TGTGCCAGCAGCCCAGGACTAGCGCGAAATGAGCAGTTCTTC. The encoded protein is CASSPGLARNEQFF.

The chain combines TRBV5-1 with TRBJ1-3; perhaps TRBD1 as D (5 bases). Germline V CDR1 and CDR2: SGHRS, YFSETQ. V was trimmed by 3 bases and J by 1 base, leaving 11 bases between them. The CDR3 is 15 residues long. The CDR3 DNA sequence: TGCGCCAGCAGCTCGGCACCAGGGTCTGGAAACACCATATATTTT. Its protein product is CASSSAPGSGNTIYF.

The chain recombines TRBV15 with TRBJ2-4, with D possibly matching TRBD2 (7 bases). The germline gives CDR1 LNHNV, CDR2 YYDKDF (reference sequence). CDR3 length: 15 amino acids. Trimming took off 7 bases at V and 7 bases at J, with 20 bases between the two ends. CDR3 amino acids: CATTPHIRGGNIQYF. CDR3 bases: TGTGCCACCACCCCTCATATAAGGGGGGGGAACATTCAGTACTTC.

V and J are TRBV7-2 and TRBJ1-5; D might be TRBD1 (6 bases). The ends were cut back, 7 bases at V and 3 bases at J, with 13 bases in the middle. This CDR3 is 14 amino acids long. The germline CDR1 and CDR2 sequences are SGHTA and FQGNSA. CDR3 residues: CASTPGGFNQPQHF. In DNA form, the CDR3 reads TGTGCCAGCACCCCGGGGGGCTTCAATCAGCCCCAGCATTTT.

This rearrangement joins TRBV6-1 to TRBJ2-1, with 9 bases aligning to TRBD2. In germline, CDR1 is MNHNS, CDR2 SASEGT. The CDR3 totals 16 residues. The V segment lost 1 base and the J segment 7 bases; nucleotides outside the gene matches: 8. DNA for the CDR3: TGTGCCAGCAGTGAAGGGGTTGCGGGGGGGCGGAATGAGCAGTTCTTC. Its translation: CASSEGVAGGRNEQFF.

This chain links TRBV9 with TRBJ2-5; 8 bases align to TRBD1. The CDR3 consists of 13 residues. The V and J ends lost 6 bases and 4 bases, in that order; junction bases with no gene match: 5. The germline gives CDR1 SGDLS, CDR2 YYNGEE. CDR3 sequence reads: CASKGTGGETQYF. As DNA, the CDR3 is TGTGCCAGCAAGGGAACAGGGGGAGAGACCCAGTACTTC.